This TCR beta chain was retrieved from a study of metastatic and nonmetastatic thyroid tumors. General observations from the study: According to reports, the diversity of TCR beta was significantly higher in malignant thyroid tumors than in benign nodules, and this held in both blood and tumor samples.

This clone was detected ten times or more. Its cognate antigen is unknown. Original data processing: The distant-metastasis classifier for papillary thyroid cancer was built from CDR3 differences across clinicopathological groups. Through MiXCR, TCRdb re-clonotyped the PCR reads. TCRdb's processing, not the authors', yielded these V and J calls. Among tens of thousands of clones listed, over 15% were seen once. Thyroid surgery took place with no prior treatment in any patient. The germline V gene has CDR1 LGHDT and CDR2 YNNKEL (reference sequence). The CDR3 has 12 residues. The germline V and J ends were trimmed by 6 bases and 3 bases, with 8 bases remaining between them.

The material sequenced was blood. The origin of this receptor is a male donor with papillary thyroid cancer or a benign thyroid nodule (not recorded which). Some clones in this sample may be carry-over from other donors' samples. V and J are TRBV3-1 and TRBJ1-2; no firm D call. The CDR3 loop is CASSLQYYGYTF. The CDR3 DNA reads TGTGCCAGCAGTCTACAATACTATGGCTACACCTTC.